The 20 T cell receptor beta chains below come from one sample, sequenced in a study of cytomegalovirus exposure and HLA in healthy donors (dated by TCRdb to 2017 to 2019). Libraries came from the immunoSEQ multiplex PCR assay. A mixture of 60 forward primers for TCR Vbeta segments and 13 reverse primers for TCR Jbeta segments was used in the multiplex PCR. Drawn from immuneACCESS, this table holds only the in-frame rearrangements with V and J called that TCRdb kept. Clones are partly lost; checked studies trace under half to an unresolved V gene and leave the rest unexplained. The sample profile shows more than 95,000 clones; over 70% of them were found once. Over 2.5% of the sample is held by the ten biggest clonotypes. Sample: PBMCs. All receptors derive from a woman between 50 and 59 years old in good health and CMV-seronegative.

This clone was counted a few times. At one end, the junction sequence differs from germline, possibly due to a read error. The chain links TRBV7-9 to TRBJ2-7; possibly TRBD2 for D (6 bases). The CDR3 consists of 13 residues. The germline CDR1 and CDR2 sequences are SEHNR and FQNEAQ (reference sequence). In DNA form, the CDR3 reads TGTTCCAGCAGCCGTGGAGGGTACAACGAGCAGTACTTC. Protein product: CSSSRGGYNEQYF. The whole variable domain, remainder taken from reference TRBV7-9 and TRBJ2-7, is DTGVSQNPRHKITKRGQNVTFRCDPISEHNRLYWYRQTLGQGPEFLTYFQNEAQLEKSRLLSDRFSAERPKGSFSTLEIQRTEQGDSAMYLCSSSRGGYNEQYFGPGTRLTVT.

The CDR3 coding sequence is TGTGCCAGCAGCGTAGATGAGGGATCTGGGGCCAACGTCCTGACTTTC. This gives the protein CASSVDEGSGANVLTF. The chain carries TRBV9 and TRBJ2-6, with D perhaps matching TRBD2 (5 bases). Germline values: CDR1 SGDLS, CDR2 YYNGEE. The CDR3 loop spans 16 amino acids. The V gene lost 0 bases and the J gene lost 1 base, with 8 bases spanning the gap.

This rearrangement joins TRBV4-3 to TRBJ2-2, with TRBD2 matching over 7 bases. The V segment lost 1 base and the J segment 5 bases; nucleotides outside the gene matches: 4. Germline lookup yields CDR1 LGHNA and CDR2 YSLEER. The CDR3 length is 15 residues. This chain's CDR3 is CASSQGTRGTGELFF. DNA of the CDR3: TGCGCCAGCAGCCAAGGGACTAGAGGTACCGGGGAGCTGTTTTTT.

V usage is TRBV6-1 and J usage is TRBJ1-5; D might be TRBD1 (6 bases). The CDR3 extends over 15 amino acids. Per the germline V gene, CDR1 is MNHNS and CDR2 is SASEGT. Between the trimmed V and J ends, which lost 0 bases and 6 bases, there was a span of 12 bases. CDR3 residues: CASSEALEGGQPQHF. In DNA form, the CDR3 reads TGTGCCAGCAGTGAAGCTCTAGAAGGGGGTCAGCCCCAGCATTTT.

With regard to this clone: The junction and the germline gene differ at one end; a read error may be behind it. The chain joins TRBV7-7 to TRBJ2-2, with 9 bases aligning to TRBD2. CDR3 length equals 16 residues. CDR1 is SSHAT, CDR2 FNYEAQ, per germline (reference sequence). The CDR3 loop reads CASSLVASGIAGELFF. The CDR3 region has the DNA TGTGCTAGCAGCTTAGTGGCTAGCGGGATCGCCGGGGAGCTGTTTTTT.

The gene calls are TRBV27 and TRBJ2-7; 7 bases match TRBD1. CDR3 length: 14 amino acids. Germline V gene lookup returns CDR1 MNHEY and CDR2 SMNVEV (reference sequence). The J segment lost 2 bases and the V segment lost 6 bases, leaving 7 bases of the junction unmatched. This CDR3 reads CASRGTDRPYEQYF. The DNA for the CDR3 is TGTGCCAGCAGAGGAACGGACAGGCCCTACGAGCAGTACTTC.

The count of this clone is one. The chain recombines TRBV11-2 with TRBJ1-1; 8 bases line up with TRBD1. The CDR3 loop spans 15 amino acids. J gave up 2 bases and V 5 bases, and 7 bases lay outside the gene matches. CDR1 is SGHAT and CDR2 is FQNNGV in the germline V gene. Here the CDR3 reads CASSHSDRGNTEAFF. The CDR3 DNA reads TGTGCCAGCAGCCATTCCGACAGGGGTAACACTGAAGCTTTCTTT.

The chain joins TRBV29-1 to TRBJ2-7; possible D gene TRBD2, 6 bases. The V end lost 3 bases, the J end lost 4 bases, and 13 bases lay between the germline ends. There are 13 residues in the CDR3. Germline lookup yields CDR1 SQVTM and CDR2 ANQGSEA. CDR3: CSVDTVGGYEQYF. The DNA of the CDR3 is TGCAGCGTTGATACGGTGGGGGGTTACGAGCAGTACTTC.

The rearrangement joins TRBV9 to TRBJ2-5, with TRBD1 as a possible D gene (6 bases). V lost 4 bases to trimming and J lost 4 bases, with 17 bases between them. Germline values: CDR1 SGDLS, CDR2 YYNGEE. This CDR3 is 15 amino acids long. The CDR3 is CASSTTQGRGETQYF. CDR3 nucleotides: TGTGCCAGCAGCACCACACAGGGTCGAGGAGAGACCCAGTACTTC. The complete variable domain, with remaining parts taken from reference TRBV9 and TRBJ2-5, reads DSGVTQTPKHLITATGQRVTLRCSPRSGDLSVYWYQQSLDQGLQFLIQYYNGEERAKGNILERFSAQQFPDLHSELNLSSLELGDSALYFCASSTTQGRGETQYFGPGTRLLVL.

V is TRBV4-3 and J is TRBJ2-1; the match to TRBD2 covers 8 bases. Per the germline V gene, CDR1 is LGHNA and CDR2 is YSLEER. V lost 0 bases to trimming and J lost 7 bases; unmatched junction nucleotides: 8. CDR3 size: 16 residues. Here the CDR3 DNA reads TGCGCCAGCAGCCAAGATCCCCAGCGGGAGTGGAATGAGCAGTTCTTC. Translating gives CASSQDPQREWNEQFF.

V gene TRBV5-6 combines with J gene TRBJ2-7, with 10 positions matching TRBD2. The junction had 9 bases not matched to a gene; V was cut back by 6 bases and J by 6 bases. Germline V gene sequence: CDR1 SGHDT, CDR2 YYEEEE. The CDR3 loop spans 14 amino acids. CDR3 DNA: TGTGCCAGCATACGAATAGCGGGAGGTTCCGAGCAGTACTTC. Encoded protein: CASIRIAGGSEQYF. Complete variable domain (other parts from reference TRBV5-6 and TRBJ2-7): DAGVTQSPTHLIKTRGQQVTLRCSPKSGHDTVSWYQQALGQGPQFIFQYYEEEERQRGNFPDRFSGHQFPNYSSELNVNALLLGDSALYLCASIRIAGGSEQYFGPGTRLTVT.

This sequence joins TRBV18 and TRBJ1-1, with 9 bases identical to TRBD1. The CDR3 is 14 residues long. The V gene end was trimmed by 2 bases and the J gene end by 10 bases; junction bases not matched to a gene: 8. The germline V gene has CDR1 KGHSH and CDR2 LQKENI. The CDR3: CASSPSQGQGGAFF. DNA for the CDR3: TGTGCCAGCTCACCATCTCAGGGACAGGGAGGAGCTTTCTTT.

The chain links TRBV7-3 to TRBJ2-7; D gene ambiguous. CDR3 length: 17 amino acids. The germline gives CDR1 SGHTA, CDR2 FQGTGA. V was shortened by 5 bases and J by 0 bases, with 20 bases between the two germline ends. CDR3 nucleotide sequence: TGTGCCAGCAGCCTGCTACTACCTACCTTACCCTCCTACGAGCAGTACTTC. Translation: CASSLLLPTLPSYEQYF.

The chain joins TRBV28 to TRBJ1-1; no clear D. The V and J ends lost 3 bases and 0 bases respectively, with 8 bases between them. The germline gives CDR1 MDHEN, CDR2 SYDVKM. The CDR3 extends over 14 amino acids. CDR3 residues: CASSLVQMNTEAFF. CDR3 DNA: TGTGCCAGCAGTTTGGTCCAGATGAACACTGAAGCTTTCTTT.

The gene calls are TRBV30 and TRBJ1-2; 7 bases are a match to TRBD1. The V gene end was trimmed by 7 bases and the J gene end by 3 bases; junction bases not matched to a gene: 2. Germline V gives CDR1 GTSNPN, CDR2 SVGIG (reference sequence). The CDR3 runs 11 residues. CDR3 DNA: TGTGCCTTTGGGACAGACTATGGCTACACCTTC. Residues: CAFGTDYGYTF.

The chain employs TRBV11-3 and TRBJ2-3; 11 bases match TRBD2. J was trimmed by 2 bases and V by 4 bases; bases with no gene match: 2. This CDR3 is 15 amino acids long. Germline-derived CDR1 and CDR2 are SGHNT and YENEEA. This chain's CDR3 is CASSSGLAVTDTQYF. CDR3 nucleotide sequence: TGTGCCAGCAGCTCGGGACTAGCGGTCACAGATACGCAGTATTTT.

The CDR3 protein is CASSLAGAGNIQYF. The CDR3 DNA sequence: TGTGCCAGCAGCTTAGCAGGGGCTGGGAACATTCAGTACTTC. This rearrangement joins TRBV7-2 to TRBJ2-4, with a weak D call TRBD1 (5 bases). The germline gives CDR1 SGHTA, CDR2 FQGNSA. The ends were cut back, 0 bases at V and 7 bases at J, with 10 bases in the middle. The CDR3 contains 14 residues.

In this sample, this clone turned up many times. The sample carries other DNA sequences with the same CDR3. The gene calls are TRBV5-1 and TRBJ2-7; D uncertain. Germline V gives CDR1 SGHRS, CDR2 YFSETQ. CDR3 size: 14 residues. Trimming left V 0 bases short and J 1 base short, with 8 bases between. Here the CDR3 DNA reads TGCGCCAGCAGCTTGGCTCCCGTTTCCTACGAGCAGTACTTC. This gives the protein CASSLAPVSYEQYF.

The chain couples TRBV7-2 to TRBJ1-1, with 8 bases fitting TRBD1. The CDR3 is 15 amino acids. CDR1 is SGHTA and CDR2 is FQGNSA in the germline V gene. The trim removed 5 bases at V and 4 bases at J, leaving 9 bases unmatched. CDR3 nucleotides: TGTGCCAGCAGCCCCCAAACAGGGGGGGCCACTGAAGCTTTCTTT. It encodes CASSPQTGGATEAFF.

The chain carries TRBV7-9 and TRBJ2-7, with a tentative D call TRBD2 (6 bases). V lost 4 bases, J lost 4 bases, and 14 bases lay in between. CDR1 and CDR2 (germline): SEHNR, FQNEAQ (reference sequence). The CDR3 runs to 14 residues. Written as DNA, the CDR3 is TGTGCCAGCAGCTCCCCGGAAGCGGGTTACGAGCAGTACTTC. It specifies CASSSPEAGYEQYF. Supplemented by reference TRBV7-9 and TRBJ2-7, the full variable domain reads DTGVSQNPRHKITKRGQNVTFRCDPISEHNRLYWYRQTLGQGPEFLTYFQNEAQLEKSRLLSDRFSAERPKGSFSTLEIQRTEQGDSAMYLCASSSPEAGYEQYFGPGTRLTVT.